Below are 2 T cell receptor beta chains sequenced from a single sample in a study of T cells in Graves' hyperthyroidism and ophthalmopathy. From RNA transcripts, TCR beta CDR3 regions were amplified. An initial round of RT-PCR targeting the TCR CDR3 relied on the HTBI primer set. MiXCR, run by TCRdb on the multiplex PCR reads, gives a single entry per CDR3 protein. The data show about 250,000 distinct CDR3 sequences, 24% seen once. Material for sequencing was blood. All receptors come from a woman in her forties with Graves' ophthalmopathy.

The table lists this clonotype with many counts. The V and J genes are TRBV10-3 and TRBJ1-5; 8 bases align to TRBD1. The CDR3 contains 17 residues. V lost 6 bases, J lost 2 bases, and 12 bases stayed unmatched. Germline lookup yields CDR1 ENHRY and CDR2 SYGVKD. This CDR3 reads CAISNQGAGVGNQPQHF. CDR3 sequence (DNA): TGTGCCATCAGCAATCAGGGGGCGGGCGTCGGCAATCAGCCCCAGCATTTT.

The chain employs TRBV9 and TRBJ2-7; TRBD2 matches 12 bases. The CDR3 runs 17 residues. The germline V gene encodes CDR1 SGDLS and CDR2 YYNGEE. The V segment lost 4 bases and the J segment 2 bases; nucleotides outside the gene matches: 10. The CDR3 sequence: CASSNSGGLAGPYEQYF. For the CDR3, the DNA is TGTGCCAGCAGCAACTCCGGGGGACTAGCGGGCCCCTACGAGCAGTACTTC.